This T cell receptor beta chain was identified during a study of blood T cells in healthy people across ages (dated by TCRdb to 2014 to 2015). Looking at the study overall: Template switching captured roughly one uniquely barcoded TCR beta cDNA molecule per two T cells in model experiments. To track age-related changes in TCR beta repertoire diversity, the study relied on deep sequencing normalized with unique cDNA molecular identifiers. Donors were grouped into four age groups: young (average roughly 16 years), middle-aged (39), aged (around 60) and long-lived (just over 80). To avoid experimental bias, donors of different ages were spread randomly across the sequencing lanes. Using the same blood draw, the study looked at two additional independent replicas of 1 million unique cDNA reads for two donors, one aged 18 to 30 and the other aged 80 or older. What the authors observed across the whole study: Observed TCR beta diversity per million T cells fell roughly linearly with age, and a significant reduction was already apparent by age roughly 40. Conclusive comparison of naive and antigen-experienced compartments was prevented by the profiling of bulk unsorted PBMCs. The percentage of naive T cells measured by flow cytometry correlated strongly with observed TCR beta diversity. Total diversity estimates from one million sequenced T cells were considered lower bounds and underestimates. The long-lived group showed more naive CD4+ T cells, fewer expanded clones and increased TCR diversity than the aged group, suggesting age selection. The CMV infection status of donors was not known, potentially confounding age-related changes in expanded clonotypes.

The donors were some 36 Caucasian individuals from Russia, aged roughly 6 to 90 years, who were systemically healthy. Each donor gave ten milliliters of peripheral blood, drawn into EDTA-treated Vacutainer tubes. Ficoll-Paque density-gradient centrifugation was used to isolate PBMCs, with at least 7 million per sample. Total RNA was extracted from PBMCs with Trizol reagent, with at least 6 micrograms obtained per sample. For every donor, an aliquot of PBMCs went through flow cytometry to measure the percentages of naive CD45RAhigh/CD27high T cells. This clonotype was seen more than once but under ten times. This clone's antigen is unknown. No base-level quality is on record; no much larger clone is a single base apart. Libraries were constructed by 5' RACE. Sequencing was carried out with an Illumina HiSeq 2500. A second PCR of roughly 7 to 12 cycles was run with a J-beta primer mix and a sample-barcoded 5' primer. A template-switch 5' adaptor carrying 12 random nucleotides introduced a unique molecular identifier onto each TCR beta cDNA molecule. Each sample yielded at least 3 million CDR3-containing paired-end reads. First-strand cDNA synthesis was performed from all RNA using the Mint cDNA synthesis kit, with priming by a TRBC-specific oligonucleotide. After uracil-DNA glycosylase treatment, a first 18-cycle PCR used universal primers M1SS and BC2_uni_R on all cDNA. For the original study's pipeline: Normalization of each sample was performed by random selection of 1 million high-quality reads, each carrying a distinct molecular identifier. Reads sharing molecular identifiers were discarded rather than binned into consensus sequences. CDR3 identification, clonotype clustering and error correction used MiTCR with a Q25 quality threshold and the strictest error-elimination algorithm. A nonparametric unseen species model with Euler transformation was used to estimate a lower bound on total TCR beta diversity. TCRdb trimmed the raw reads at Q25, called clones with MiXCR and kept productive beta chains. Records with the same CDR3 protein are collapsed into one entry carrying the most frequent genes and DNA. It is TCRdb's table, rather than the study itself, that gives the V and J calls and clone size. This sample gives approximately 800,000 distinct CDR3 sequences in total; approximately 55% of them show up just once. Jointly, the top ten make up approximately 40% of the sample.

Based on the germline V gene, the CDR1 and CDR2 sequences are MGHDK and SYGVNS. V was cut back by 4 bases and J by 6 bases, leaving a gap of 6 bases between them. There are 11 amino acids in the CDR3, from cysteine to phenylalanine inclusive. CDR3 DNA is the only sequence kept; it has 33 bases, read in frame from the first base. This sequence was found in an elderly man in good health. The V and J genes are TRBV25-1 and TRBJ1-2, with the D gene not confidently named. Sequenced sample: blood. CDR3 reads: CASSAGNGYTF. In nucleotide form, the sequence is TGTGCCAGCAGTGCCGGTAATGGCTACACCTTC.